The following is a T cell receptor beta chain sequence with its context. The antigen is undetermined. This same CDR3 is encoded by further DNA sequences in the sample. Negatively enriched CD4+ T cells were divided by CD45RA into naive and memory. The source of the sample is a study of shared clonotypes between healthy human individuals. Study-level background: A few men and a couple of women, aged 18 to 49, were donors.

An approximately 210 ng quantity of DNA, 25,000 to 35,000 T cell genomes, went into the sorted-subset replicate PCRs. Generated by immunoSEQ multiplex PCR, the TCRdb table keeps only in-frame clones and is missing some. The table has 2.5 million or so clones, around nine tenths seen once. Study findings and constraints: Estimated clonotype richness was generally higher in naive than memory subsets.

The germline gives CDR1 MNHEY, CDR2 SVGAGI. The CDR3 sequence is 14 residues long. The germline V and J ends were trimmed by 0 bases and 3 bases, with 9 bases remaining between them. Sequenced material: naive CD4+ T cells sorted from blood. Sample subset: CD45RA+ positively selected. V gene TRBV6-5 combines with J gene TRBJ2-7; D is unresolved. The TCR was taken from a man aged 18 to 30 in good health. In DNA form, the CDR3 reads TGTGCCAGCAGTTACTCGAGAGGTAGCTACGAGCAGTACTTC. Protein product: CASSYSRGSYEQYF.